This T cell receptor (beta chain) was retrieved from a study of cytomegalovirus exposure and HLA in healthy donors. On the study more broadly: Clustering assigned 81% of the approximately 400 genotyped donors to the Caucasian-associated ancestry cluster. Study results and caveats: What TCR beta sequences reportedly achieved was accurate prediction of HLA-A and HLA-B alleles in most subjects. Many donors carried some public TCRs, although rarity characterized most TCR sequences. TCR beta chains numbering more than 150 were designated cytomegalovirus-associated.

Concerning this clone itself: The antigen is not known.

Trimming at V came to 6 bases and at J to 2 bases, leaving 3 bases not matched to a gene. CDR1 and CDR2 (germline): SQVTM, ANQGSEA. This CDR3 comprises 13 residues. The PCR used 60 Vbeta and 13 Jbeta primers. Clones were sequenced by immunoSEQ multiplex PCR, and TCRdb holds only the in-frame ones, with some missing. The profile covers about 84,000 clones, with around 68% appearing a single time and about 15% taken by the ten largest. The specimen was PBMCs. The chain couples TRBV29-1 to TRBJ1-5; 8 bases are a match to TRBD1. The TCR sequence derives from a woman aged 40 to 50 in good health and CMV-seropositive. The CDR3, as DNA: TGCAGCGTACAGGGGGAGGGCAATCAGCCCCAGCATTTT. Protein product: CSVQGEGNQPQHF. The whole variable domain, filled in from reference TRBV29-1 and TRBJ1-5, reads SAVISQKPSRDICQRGTSLTIQCQVDSQVTMMFWYRQQPGQSLTLIATANQGSEATYESGFVIDKFPISRPNLTFSTLTVSNMSPEDSSIYLCSVQGEGNQPQHFGDGTRLSIL.